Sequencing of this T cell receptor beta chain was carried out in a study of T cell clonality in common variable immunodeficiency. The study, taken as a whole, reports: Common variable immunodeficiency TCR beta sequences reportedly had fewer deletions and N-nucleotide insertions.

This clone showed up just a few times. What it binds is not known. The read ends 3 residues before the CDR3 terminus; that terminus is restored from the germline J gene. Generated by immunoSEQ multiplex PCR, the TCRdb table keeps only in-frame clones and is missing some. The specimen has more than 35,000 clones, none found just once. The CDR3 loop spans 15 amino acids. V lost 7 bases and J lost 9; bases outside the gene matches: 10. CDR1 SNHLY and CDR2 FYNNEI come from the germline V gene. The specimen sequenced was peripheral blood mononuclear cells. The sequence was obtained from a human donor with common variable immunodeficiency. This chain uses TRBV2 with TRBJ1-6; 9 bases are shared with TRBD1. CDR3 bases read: TGTGCCAGCAACGGAGACAGGGGGACGGGTTCACCC. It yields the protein CASNGDRGTGSP. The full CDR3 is CASNGDRGTGSPLHF.